One and the same sample provided the 15 T cell receptor beta chains below, sequenced in a study of blood T cells in healthy people across ages. Primed by a sample-barcoded 5' primer and a J-beta primer mix, a second PCR proceeded for about 7 to 11 cycles. TCRdb used MiXCR to reprocess the 5' RACE reads, holding one entry per CDR3 protein. The data contain approximately 1,000,000 distinct CDR3 sequences, more than 30% of them singletons. Sequencing was performed on blood. These receptors were obtained from a man younger than 35 in good health.

V is TRBV7-2 and J is TRBJ1-1; TRBD1 matches at 10 bases. Losses at the gene ends were 4 bases for V and 0 bases for J; bases not matched to a gene: 8. The CDR3 loop spans 17 amino acids. Germline values: CDR1 SGHTA, CDR2 FQGNSA. CDR3 sequence (DNA): TGTGCCAGCAGCTCAGGGGGGACAGGGGTGCTGAACACTGAAGCTTTCTTT. The encoded protein is CASSSGGTGVLNTEAFF.

The chain is built from TRBV29-1 and TRBJ1-2; no firm D call. The germline V gene has CDR1 SQVTM and CDR2 ANQGSEA. This CDR3 is 14 amino acids long. Trimming stripped 0 bases from V and 6 bases from J, with 14 bases between. CDR3 region: CSVEDGGRKDGYTF. CDR3 sequence (DNA): TGCAGCGTTGAAGATGGTGGACGGAAGGATGGCTACACCTTC.

The chain carries TRBV9 and TRBJ2-2; 12 bases fit TRBD2. V dropped 0 bases and J dropped 5; count of bases not matched to a gene: 2. Per germline, CDR1 SGDLS and CDR2 YYNGEE. CDR3 length equals 16 residues. In DNA, the CDR3 is TGTGCCAGCAGCGTAGTAACTAGCGGGGGGACCGGGGAGCTGTTTTTT. It yields the protein CASSVVTSGGTGELFF.

This rearrangement joins TRBV10-3 to TRBJ2-2; D unclear. This CDR3 contains 15 residues. V lost 4 bases, J lost 3 bases, and 12 bases lay in between. Per germline, CDR1 ENHRY and CDR2 SYGVKD. The CDR3 coding sequence is TGTGCCATCAGTGCTGAAGGGCCTCACACCGGGGAGCTGTTTTTT. Translation gives CAISAEGPHTGELFF.

Worth noting for this clonotype: A much larger clone differs from this one at a single base, so this may be a read error. The rearrangement joins TRBV20-1 to TRBJ2-1; the D gene is possibly TRBD1 (6 bases). Trimming removed 6 bases from V and 0 bases from J, with 9 bases in between. The germline gives CDR1 DFQATT, CDR2 SNEGSKA (reference sequence). The CDR3 runs 13 residues. As DNA, the CDR3 is TGCAGTGCCAGGGGAGACTCCTACAATGAGCAGTTCTTC. It specifies CSARGDSYNEQFF.

The chain recombines TRBV9 with TRBJ2-3; perhaps TRBD2 as D (7 bases). Germline lookup yields CDR1 SGDLS and CDR2 YYNGEE. The CDR3 is 17 residues long. V was cut by 3 bases and J by 4 bases, with 21 bases left in between. The CDR3 reads CASSAQVGGGSPDTQYF. The CDR3 nucleotides are TGTGCCAGCAGCGCGCAGGTGGGGGGGGGCAGCCCAGATACGCAGTATTTT. The full variable domain, completed using reference TRBV9 and TRBJ2-3, is DSGVTQTPKHLITATGQRVTLRCSPRSGDLSVYWYQQSLDQGLQFLIQYYNGEERAKGNILERFSAQQFPDLHSELNLSSLELGDSALYFCASSAQVGGGSPDTQYFGPGTRLTVL.

This clonotype was recorded many times. This chain uses TRBV20-1 with TRBJ2-1; 9 bases agree with TRBD2. Germline CDR1 and CDR2: DFQATT and SNEGSKA (reference sequence). With V trimmed by 6 bases and J by 8 bases, 14 bases remained unmatched. This CDR3 spans 15 amino acids. The CDR3 sequence: CSARWVAGADDEQFF. CDR3 nucleotides: TGCAGTGCCCGCTGGGTAGCGGGAGCTGACGATGAGCAGTTCTTC.

This clonotype occurred a few times. The chain recombines TRBV7-2 with TRBJ2-1; D possibly corresponds to TRBD2 (6 bases). Trimming pared 1 base from V and 4 bases from J, leaving 11 bases between. Looked up from germline, CDR1 is SGHTA and CDR2 is FQGNSA. The CDR3 spans 15 residues. The CDR3 DNA sequence: TGTGCCAGCAGCTTAGGGTTTAGCGGTTACAATGAGCAGTTCTTC. This sequence encodes CASSLGFSGYNEQFF. The full variable domain, with the rest looked up from reference TRBV7-2 and TRBJ2-1, is GAGVSQSPSNKVTEKGKDVELRCDPISGHTALYWYRQSLGQGLEFLIYFQGNSAPDKSGLPSDRFSAERTGGSVSTLTIQRTQQEDSAVYLCASSLGFSGYNEQFFGPGTRLTVL.

The rearrangement joins TRBV7-2 to TRBJ2-3; a possible D gene is TRBD1 (5 bases). The CDR3 is made up of 17 amino acids. In germline, CDR1 is SGHTA, CDR2 FQGNSA. Trimming cost V 6 bases and J 3 bases, with 22 bases left between them. The CDR3 nucleotides are TGTGCCAGCAGTCAATTATCGGGTAAAGGGGTGACAGATACGCAGTATTTT. This gives the protein CASSQLSGKGVTDTQYF.

The rearrangement uses TRBV20-1 and TRBJ1-5; D unclear. The CDR3 runs to 14 residues. Germline V CDR1 and CDR2: DFQATT, SNEGSKA (reference sequence). V was pared by 3 bases and J by 4 bases, with 13 bases between. The CDR3 DNA reads TGCAGTGCTAGGCGAGGGCCCCCAAATCAGCCCCAGCATTTT. As protein: CSARRGPPNQPQHF.

As concerns this clonotype: One end of the junction is discordant with germline, which a read error may explain. The gene calls are TRBV27 and TRBJ1-5; D gene uncertain. The CDR3 length is 13 residues. The germline V gene encodes CDR1 MNHEY and CDR2 SMNVEV (reference sequence). The CDR3 DNA sequence: TGTGCCTGCAGTCTCATCCTAAATCAGCCCCAGCATTTT. It translates to CACSLILNQPQHF.

This clonotype was observed a handful of times. The chain recombines TRBV20-1 with TRBJ2-3; D gene unclear. CDR3 size: 12 residues. The germline CDR1 and CDR2 sequences are DFQATT and SNEGSKA (reference sequence). V shed 0 bases and J shed 8 bases, with 9 bases lying between them. CDR3 sequence (DNA): TGCAGTGCTAGAGATCAAGGCAGTACGCAGTATTTT. It yields the protein CSARDQGSTQYF.

This clonotype was observed a few times. CDR3: CASSPGGRKETQYF. The CDR3 DNA follows: TGTGCCAGCAGCCCTGGGGGGCGAAAAGAGACCCAGTACTTC. The rearrangement uses TRBV9 and TRBJ2-5; either TRBD1 or TRBD2 may supply D (6 bases each). Germline CDR1 reads SGDLS; CDR2 reads YYNGEE. This CDR3 spans 14 amino acids. Trimming left V 4 bases short and J 3 bases short, with 13 bases between.

Here the CDR3 reads CASSWTGNYLNEQFF. For the CDR3, the DNA is TGTGCCAGCAGCTGGACAGGGAACTATCTCAATGAGCAGTTCTTC. This rearrangement joins TRBV6-5 to TRBJ2-1, with 8 bases lining up with TRBD1. Germline V gene sequence: CDR1 MNHEY, CDR2 SVGAGI. CDR3 length equals 15 residues. V gave up 6 bases and J gave up 6 bases; unmatched junction bases: 10.

This chain uses TRBV3-1 with TRBJ2-3, with D perhaps given as TRBD1 or TRBD2 (5 bases each). The V end was cut by 3 bases, the J end by 4 bases, with 26 bases between. Germline V lookup: CDR1 LGHDT, CDR2 YNNKEL (reference sequence). The CDR3 is 19 amino acids. CDR3: CASSQTRTQNRDVPDTQYF. The CDR3 region has the DNA TGTGCCAGCAGCCAGACCAGGACTCAAAATAGGGACGTTCCAGATACGCAGTATTTT.